The 15 T cell receptor beta chains below come from one sample, sequenced in a study of molecular identifiers for immune sequencing clone quantification. TCRdb processed the PCR reads anew with MiXCR; each CDR3 protein has one entry. The sample holds approximately 63,000 distinct CDR3 sequences, 15% to 20% seen once. The material sequenced was naive CD8+ T cells from blood, with Jurkat cell RNA spiked in. Described subset: FACS-sorted CD8+CD4-CCR7+CD45RA+ naive T cells. Receptors originate from a human donor in good health. Some libraries in this study had Jurkat cell RNA spiked in.

This clonotype was counted ten times or more. CDR3 in amino acids: CASSVEGVSDTQYF. The DNA for the CDR3 is TGTGCCAGCAGCGTAGAAGGGGTGTCAGATACGCAGTATTTT. V and J are TRBV9 and TRBJ2-3; possibly TRBD1 for D (5 bases). CDR3 length equals 14 residues. Per germline, CDR1 SGDLS and CDR2 YYNGEE. Trimming left V 0 bases short and J 4 bases short, with 9 bases between.

This clonotype was seen many times. The genes are TRBV4-1 and TRBJ2-4, with D possibly TRBD1 on 5 matching bases. This CDR3 region has 17 residues. The V gene lost 1 base and the J gene lost 0 bases, with 13 bases spanning the gap. Germline CDR1 and CDR2: MGHRA and YSYEKL. The CDR3 sequence: CASSQVGQNLAKNIQYF. DNA for the CDR3: TGCGCCAGCAGCCAAGTGGGGCAGAATCTAGCCAAAAACATTCAGTACTTC.

The sample holds many counts of this clonotype. The chain carries TRBV25-1 and TRBJ1-1; D is perhaps TRBD1 (5 bases). Germline V gives CDR1 MGHDK, CDR2 SYGVNS. The CDR3 runs to 13 residues. The ends were cut back, 5 bases at V and 4 bases at J, with 11 bases in the middle. This CDR3 reads CASSSGFFTEAFF. CDR3 nucleotide sequence: TGTGCCAGCAGTTCAGGGTTTTTCACTGAAGCTTTCTTT.

This clonotype was picked up many times. The V and J genes are TRBV7-9 and TRBJ2-5, with 13 bases lining up with TRBD2. This CDR3 contains 20 residues. V dropped 5 bases and J dropped 5; count of bases not matched to a gene: 20. CDR1 is SEHNR, CDR2 FQNEAQ, per germline (reference sequence). CDR3 protein: CASSLDKGLAGVVRAETQYF. CDR3 coding DNA: TGTGCCAGCAGCCTGGACAAAGGACTAGCGGGAGTGGTGCGCGCGGAGACCCAGTACTTC.

This clonotype was counted many times. The rearrangement uses TRBV7-2 and TRBJ2-7; tentative D call: TRBD2 (5 bases). Germline values: CDR1 SGHTA, CDR2 FQGNSA. This CDR3 region has 15 residues. Trimming took 10 bases from V and 4 from J, leaving 23 bases between them. The CDR3 protein is CATRLIDYTHYEQYF. The CDR3 region has the DNA TGTGCCACCCGCTTAATAGACTATACGCATTACGAGCAGTACTTC.

This clonotype was counted ten times or more. The rearrangement uses TRBV29-1 and TRBJ1-2; possibly TRBD1 for D (6 bases). Trimming shortened V by 0 bases and J by 6 bases, and 14 bases separated the two germline ends. The CDR3 spans 14 residues. Looked up from germline, CDR1 is SQVTM and CDR2 is ANQGSEA. Written as DNA, the CDR3 is TGCAGCGTTGAAGATGGGACAAAAAGGGATGGCTACACCTTC. This codes for CSVEDGTKRDGYTF.

As to this clonotype: A single base separates this from a much larger clone, so it may be a read error. The chain is built from TRBV13 and TRBJ1-1; TRBD1 matches at 7 bases. The CDR3 length is 13 residues. CDR1 is PRHDT and CDR2 is FYEKMQ in the germline V gene (reference sequence). The CDR3 region is CASSRQGYTEASF. The CDR3 DNA reads TGTGCCAGCAGTAGACAGGGATACACTGAAGCTTCCTTT.

In its sample, this clonotype was seen many times. This chain joins TRBV27 and TRBJ1-5; D call uncertain. CDR3 length equals 18 residues. V was trimmed by 3 bases and J by 0 bases, leaving 18 bases between them. Germline CDR1 is MNHEY and CDR2 is SMNVEV (reference sequence). For the CDR3, the DNA is TGTGCCAGCAGTTTGAACTCCCCTAAGACGTATAGCAATCAGCCCCAGCATTTT. Its protein is CASSLNSPKTYSNQPQHF.

This clonotype was recorded many times. This chain connects TRBV7-8 to TRBJ1-1; D is uncertain. The CDR3 extends over 16 amino acids. Germline V gene lookup returns CDR1 SGHVS and CDR2 FQNEAQ. Trimming removed 1 base from V and 1 base from J, with 13 bases in between. In DNA form, the CDR3 reads TGTGCCAGCAGCTTAGAGCAGGCCGTAGAGAACACTGAAGCTTTCTTT. Protein: CASSLEQAVENTEAFF.

Ten or more counts support this clonotype. V is TRBV9 and J is TRBJ2-3; 7 nucleotides agree with TRBD2. CDR3 length: 16 residues. With V trimmed by 2 bases and J by 5 bases, 11 bases remained unmatched. Per germline, CDR1 SGDLS and CDR2 YYNGEE. CDR3: CASSVFAGAPLDTQYF. The CDR3 bases are TGTGCCAGCAGCGTTTTTGCGGGAGCGCCGCTAGATACGCAGTATTTT.

Comment on this clonotype: The junction differs from germline at one of its ends, possibly a read error. The chain uses TRBV19 and TRBJ2-1, with TRBD2 matching 9 bases. CDR1 and CDR2 from the germline V gene are LNHDA and SQIVND (reference sequence). CDR3 size: 15 residues. This CDR3 is CASSMTSGLYNEQLF. The CDR3 DNA is TGTGCTAGTAGCATGACTAGCGGCCTATACAATGAGCAGCTCTTC.

The table lists this clonotype with many counts. This chain connects TRBV6-5 to TRBJ2-5; 11 bases line up with TRBD2. Germline V CDR1 and CDR2: MNHEY, SVGAGI. V trimming: 10 bases; J trimming: 4 bases; junction bases outside the gene matches: 8. The CDR3 spans 14 residues. For the CDR3, the DNA is TGTGCCACCCAACCGGGACTAGCGGCAGAGACCCAGTACTTC. It yields the protein CATQPGLAAETQYF.

As regards this clonotype: Without the conserved terminal phenylalanine or tryptophan, this CDR3 likely stems from a read error. CDR3 amino acids: CASSTLTYKQYS. Here the CDR3 DNA reads TGTGCCAGCAGCACCCTGACCTACAAGCAGTACTCC. This sequence joins TRBV7-2 and TRBJ2-7; D is undetermined. The CDR3 runs 12 residues. The germline CDR1 and CDR2 sequences are SGHTA and FQGNSA.

This clonotype was picked up many times. The CDR3 nucleotides read TGCGCCAGCAGTGTGGGGGCTACTAGCACAGATACGCAGTATTTT. It yields the protein CASSVGATSTDTQYF. The chain links TRBV10-1 to TRBJ2-3; perhaps TRBD1 as D (6 bases). This CDR3 region has 15 residues. V was trimmed by 4 bases and J by 0 bases, leaving 11 bases between them. From germline, CDR1 is WNHNN and CDR2 SYGVQD (reference sequence).

This clonotype appeared a few times. A much larger clone sits a single nucleotide away, making a read error possible. The chain uses TRBV11-3 and TRBJ2-3; D uncertain. This CDR3 region has 13 residues. Trimming removed 2 bases from V and 8 bases from J, with 11 bases in between. The germline gives CDR1 SGHNT, CDR2 YENEEA. The CDR3 DNA reads TGTGCCAGCAGCTTACCTCCTCTTAGTACGCAGTATTTT. Translated: CASSLPPLSTQYF.